Following are 21 T cell receptor beta chains from one sample sequenced in a study of T cells after yellow fever vaccination. MiXCR, applied by TCRdb to the 5' RACE reads, yields one record per CDR3 protein. In the table there are 300,000 to 350,000 distinct CDR3 sequences, roughly 4.3% of which are singletons. This sample comprised PBMCs, obtained 5 days after the yellow fever booster vaccination. These receptors all stem from a man aged 18 to 35 who received the YFV17D yellow fever vaccine.

The V gene is TRBV29-1, the J gene TRBJ2-5; weak D call: TRBD2 (5 bases). The V end lost 8 bases, the J end lost 5 bases, and 18 bases lay between the germline ends. There are 13 residues in the CDR3. Per the germline V gene, CDR1 is SQVTM and CDR2 is ANQGSEA. In nucleotides, the CDR3 is TGCAGCCTCTCACCGACTATGGGGGAGACCCAGTACTTC. Protein product: CSLSPTMGETQYF.

The chain recombines TRBV12-3 or TRBV12-4 with TRBJ2-7, with a weak D call TRBD2 (5 bases). Trimming took 4 bases from V and 4 from J, leaving 20 bases between them. The CDR3 runs 16 residues. Here the CDR3 DNA reads TGTGCCAGCAGTTGCCCATTTTCCGATAGAGGGTACGAGCAGTACTTC. Translating it yields CASSCPFSDRGYEQYF.

This clonotype was found many times. This rearrangement joins TRBV7-2 to TRBJ1-1, with D uncertain. CDR3 size: 12 residues. Deletions cut 4 bases from V and 6 bases from J, with 9 bases between. Per germline, CDR1 SGHTA and CDR2 FQGNSA. CDR3 loop: CASSSGSAEAFF. Here the CDR3 DNA reads TGTGCCAGCAGCTCGGGTTCCGCTGAAGCTTTCTTT.

This clonotype was seen at least ten times. The rearrangement links TRBV7-7 to TRBJ2-2, with TRBD2 matching 8 bases. The germline V gene encodes CDR1 SSHAT and CDR2 FNYEAQ (reference sequence). The CDR3 has 17 residues. The V segment lost 5 bases and the J segment 0 bases; nucleotides outside the gene matches: 8. The CDR3 bases are TGTGCCAGCAGCCCAGACACGGGGGGGACGAACACCGGGGAGCTGTTTTTT. Encoded protein: CASSPDTGGTNTGELFF. Looking up the rest from reference TRBV7-7 and TRBJ2-2 gives the full variable domain: GAGVSQSPRYKVTKRGQDVTLRCDPISSHATLYWYQQALGQGPEFLTYFNYEAQPDKSGLPSDRFSAERPEGSISTLTIQRTEQRDSAMYRCASSPDTGGTNTGELFFGEGSRLTVL.

This chain joins TRBV5-1 and TRBJ2-3, with unresolved D. V was cut by 4 bases and J by 0 bases, with 18 bases left in between. The germline V gene has CDR1 SGHRS and CDR2 YFSETQ. CDR3 length: 17 residues. The CDR3 nucleotides read TGCGCCAGCAGCCAATATACCTTGGGTCCTAGCACAGATACGCAGTATTTT. Protein: CASSQYTLGPSTDTQYF.

This clonotype has a count of ten or more. The chain has TRBV12-3 or TRBV12-4 and TRBJ2-1; D gene uncertain. V lost 5 bases to trimming and J lost 2 bases, with 7 bases between them. This CDR3 is 13 amino acids long. The CDR3 here is CASSASPYNEQFF. The CDR3 coding sequence is TGTGCCAGCAGTGCGAGCCCCTACAATGAGCAGTTCTTC.

This clonotype was counted a few times. This chain links TRBV5-1 with TRBJ1-1, with a weak D call TRBD1 (5 bases). Germline CDR1 and CDR2: SGHRS and YFSETQ. The CDR3 loop spans 17 amino acids. V was cut by 1 base and J by 0 bases, with 16 bases left in between. The CDR3: CASSLILTGTVNTEAFF. The CDR3 region has the DNA TGCGCCAGCAGCTTGATTCTAACTGGGACGGTGAACACTGAAGCTTTCTTT.

This clonotype was found a few times. The chain couples TRBV6-5 to TRBJ2-5, with 8 bases aligning to TRBD1. Germline V gene lookup returns CDR1 MNHEY and CDR2 SVGAGI. The V segment lost 1 base and the J segment 5 bases; nucleotides outside the gene matches: 3. CDR3 size: 14 residues. The CDR3 DNA is TGTGCCAGCAGTTACTGGGACAGGCGGGAGACCCAGTACTTC. This encodes CASSYWDRRETQYF.

This clonotype has ten or more counts. The chain is built from TRBV11-2 and TRBJ2-3, with 12 bases fitting TRBD1. This CDR3 is built from 20 residues. The germline V gene has CDR1 SGHAT and CDR2 FQNNGV. With 3 bases clipped from V and 2 bases from J, the junction kept 15 bases outside the gene matches. CDR3 sequence (DNA): TGTGCCAGCAGCTTTCTCGGGACAGGGGGCGTCGGGGGGATCACAGATACGCAGTATTTT. It yields the protein CASSFLGTGGVGGITDTQYF.

This clonotype appeared a few times. The chain recombines TRBV7-2 with TRBJ1-6; the D is unclear. The CDR3 has 13 residues. Trimming cost V 0 bases and J 14 bases, with 11 bases left between them. In germline, CDR1 is SGHTA, CDR2 FQGNSA. The CDR3 bases are TGTGCCAGCAGCTTAGCCGAGCTTCAGGCCCTCCACTTT. It yields the protein CASSLAELQALHF.

Ten or more counts support this clonotype. The rearrangement uses TRBV5-1 and TRBJ1-5, with no clear D. CDR3 size: 14 residues. Germline V lookup: CDR1 SGHRS, CDR2 YFSETQ. V lost 5 bases and J lost 4, with 13 bases in between. As DNA, the CDR3 is TGCGCCAGCAGACAAAGGACGGAAAATCAGCCCCAGCATTTT. Translated: CASRQRTENQPQHF.

This clonotype has just a few counts. The J gene is TRBJ2-5, the V gene TRBV27; 7 bases map to TRBD1. Germline CDR1 MNHEY, CDR2 SMNVEV (reference sequence). The CDR3 length is 16 residues. The V gene end was trimmed by 3 bases and the J gene end by 5 bases; junction bases not matched to a gene: 12. CDR3 bases: TGTGCCAGCAGTTTCTCGCTATGGACAGGCTCGGAGACCCAGTACTTC. Translated, it gives CASSFSLWTGSETQYF.

This clonotype was detected only a few times. This chain connects TRBV7-2 to TRBJ2-3, with 12 bases lining up with TRBD2. Losses at the gene ends were 0 bases for V and 2 bases for J; bases not matched to a gene: 6. CDR1 SGHTA and CDR2 FQGNSA come from the germline V gene. This CDR3 region has 18 residues. CDR3 residues: CASSLALLAGGLTDTQYF. CDR3 coding DNA: TGTGCCAGCAGCTTAGCCCTACTAGCGGGGGGCCTCACAGATACGCAGTATTTT. Variable domain in full (rest from reference TRBV7-2 and TRBJ2-3): GAGVSQSPSNKVTEKGKDVELRCDPISGHTALYWYRQSLGQGLEFLIYFQGNSAPDKSGLPSDRFSAERTGGSVSTLTIQRTQQEDSAVYLCASSLALLAGGLTDTQYFGPGTRLTVL.

This clonotype was detected ten times or more. V is TRBV29-1 and J is TRBJ2-5, with 7 bases aligning to TRBD1. This CDR3 region has 12 residues. Germline V CDR1 and CDR2: SQVTM, ANQGSEA. The J segment lost 3 bases and the V segment lost 7 bases, leaving 5 bases of the junction unmatched. In DNA, the CDR3 is TGCAGCGCTCAGACAGGGAAAGAGACCCAGTACTTC. This translates into CSAQTGKETQYF.

The sample holds a few counts of this clonotype. The genes are TRBV24-1 and TRBJ1-1; 7 nucleotides line up with TRBD1. Germline V gene sequence: CDR1 KGHDR, CDR2 SFDVKD. Unmatched junction bases numbered 4, after V lost 10 bases and J lost 0 bases. The CDR3 spans 13 residues. The CDR3 nucleotides read TGTGCCACGGGGGACAGATTGAACACTGAAGCTTTCTTT. This translates into CATGDRLNTEAFF.

This clonotype has only a few counts. The genes are TRBV4-1 and TRBJ2-5, with D hard to call. Per the germline V gene, CDR1 is MGHRA and CDR2 is YSYEKL. The V and J ends lost 0 bases and 5 bases respectively, with 10 bases between them. The CDR3 loop spans 14 amino acids. The CDR3 bases are TGCGCCAGCAGCCAAGAGCCAGGTTTGGAGACCCAGTACTTC. Its translation: CASSQEPGLETQYF.

This clonotype came up a few times. The V and J genes are TRBV11-3 and TRBJ2-7; D tentatively fits TRBD1 or TRBD2 (5 bases each). The CDR3 extends over 15 amino acids. Trimming pared 5 bases from V and 6 bases from J, leaving 20 bases between. Germline V lookup: CDR1 SGHNT, CDR2 YENEEA. The CDR3, as DNA: TGTGCCAGCAGCAGGGACGGTGGCCCTACTACCGAGCAGTACTTC. This sequence encodes CASSRDGGPTTEQYF.

The chain joins TRBV7-2 to TRBJ2-7, with TRBD2 as a possible D gene (7 bases). Looked up from germline, CDR1 is SGHTA and CDR2 is FQGNSA. The CDR3 runs 12 residues. Trimming shortened V by 8 bases and J by 6 bases, and 14 bases separated the two germline ends. CDR3 in amino acids: CASAIRGGEQYF. In nucleotides, the CDR3 is TGTGCCAGCGCAATTAGGGGGGGCGAGCAGTACTTC.

The count of this clonotype is one. This may be a read error, as it is one base from a much larger clone. The chain couples TRBV29-1 to TRBJ1-1; no reliable D call. Germline assignment: CDR1 SQVTM and CDR2 ANQGSEA. The CDR3 loop spans 12 amino acids. V was clipped by 7 bases and J by 5 bases, with 14 bases between them. The CDR3 is CSEFCDRTEAFF. The CDR3 region has the DNA TGCAGCGAATTCTGTGATAGGACTGAAGCTTTCTTT.

The chain employs TRBV7-2 and TRBJ2-5; unclear D gene. This CDR3 spans 15 amino acids. The germline CDR1 and CDR2 sequences are SGHTA and FQGNSA. The V and J ends lost 8 bases and 5 bases respectively, with 21 bases between them. The CDR3 DNA is TGTGCCAGCGGCCGAGGCCAGGTCGGGCATGAGACCCAGTACTTC. This codes for CASGRGQVGHETQYF.

In the case of this clonotype: A read error may be the cause here, since a much bigger clone is one base away. The J gene is TRBJ1-2, the V gene TRBV7-9, with D hard to call. This CDR3 spans 15 amino acids. Germline V gene data show CDR1 as SEHNR and CDR2 as FQNEAQ (reference sequence). The CDR3 coding sequence is TGTGCCAGCAGCCCCCTGGACCCTTATAACTATGGCTTCACCTTC. This codes for CASSPLDPYNYGFTF. Combining the CDR3 with reference TRBV7-9 and TRBJ1-2 gives the whole variable domain DTGVSQNPRHKITKRGQNVTFRCDPISEHNRLYWYRQTLGQGPEFLTYFQNEAQLEKSRLLSDRFSAERPKGSFSTLEIQRTEQGDSAMYLCASSPLDPYNYGFTFGSGTRLTVV.